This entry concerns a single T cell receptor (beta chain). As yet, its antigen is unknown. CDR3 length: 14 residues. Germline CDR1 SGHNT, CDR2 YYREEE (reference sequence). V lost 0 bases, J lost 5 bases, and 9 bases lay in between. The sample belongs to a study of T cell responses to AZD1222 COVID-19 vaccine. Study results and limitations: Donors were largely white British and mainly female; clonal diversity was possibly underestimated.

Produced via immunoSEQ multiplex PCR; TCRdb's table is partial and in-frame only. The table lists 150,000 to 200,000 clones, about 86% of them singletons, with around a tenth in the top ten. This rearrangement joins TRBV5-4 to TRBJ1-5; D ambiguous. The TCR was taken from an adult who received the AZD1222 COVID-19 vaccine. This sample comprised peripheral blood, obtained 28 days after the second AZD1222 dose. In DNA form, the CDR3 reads TGTGCCAGCAGCTTGGGAGGCCCTGATCAGCCCCAGCATTTT. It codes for CASSLGGPDQPQHF.